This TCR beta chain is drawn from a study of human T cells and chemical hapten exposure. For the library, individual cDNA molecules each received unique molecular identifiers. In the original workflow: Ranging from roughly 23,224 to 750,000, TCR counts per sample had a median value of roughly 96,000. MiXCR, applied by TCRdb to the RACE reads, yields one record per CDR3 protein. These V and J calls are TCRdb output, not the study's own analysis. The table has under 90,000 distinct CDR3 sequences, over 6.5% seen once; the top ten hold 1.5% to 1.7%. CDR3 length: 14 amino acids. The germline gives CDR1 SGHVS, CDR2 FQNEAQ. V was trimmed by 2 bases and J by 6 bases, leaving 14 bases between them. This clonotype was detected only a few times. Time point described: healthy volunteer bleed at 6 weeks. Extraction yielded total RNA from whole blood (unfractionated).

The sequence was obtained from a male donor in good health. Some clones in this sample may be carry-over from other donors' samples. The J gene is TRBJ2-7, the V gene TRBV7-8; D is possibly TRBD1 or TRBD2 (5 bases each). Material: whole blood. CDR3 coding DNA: TGTGCCAGCAGCTTATCTCTGGGGGTCGCCGAGCAGTACTTC. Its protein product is CASSLSLGVAEQYF.